The 30 T cell receptor beta chains in this list originate from one sample, sequenced in a study of T cells in Graves' hyperthyroidism and ophthalmopathy. TCR beta CDR3 region amplification was performed from RNA transcripts. RT-PCR in the first round (using the HTBI primer set) targeted the TCR CDR3. One entry per CDR3 protein, called by TCRdb with MiXCR from the multiplex PCR reads. The sample has 280,000 or so distinct CDR3 sequences; roughly 15% are singletons. Input material: blood. Source of these receptors: a woman aged 45-59 years with Graves' hyperthyroidism that later progressed to Graves' ophthalmopathy.

V usage is TRBV20-1 and J usage is TRBJ2-7; D is unresolved. Trimming removed 8 bases at V and 5 bases at J, with 13 bases between. The CDR3 is 11 residues long. Germline CDR1 and CDR2: DFQATT and SNEGSKA (reference sequence). In DNA form, the CDR3 reads TGCAGTTCGAGCCTTAGGAACGAGCAGTACTTC. Encoded protein: CSSSLRNEQYF.

This clonotype appeared many times. The chain links TRBV30 to TRBJ1-5, with TRBD1 as a possible D gene (5 bases). Deletions cut 0 bases from V and 3 bases from J, with 15 bases between. The CDR3 runs 16 residues. Germline V gene sequence: CDR1 GTSNPN, CDR2 SVGIG (reference sequence). CDR3 coding DNA: TGTGCCTGGAGTGTCCCGGGGCTGGGATCCAATCAGCCCCAGCATTTT. It specifies CAWSVPGLGSNQPQHF.

This clonotype was recorded many times. The chain has TRBV28 and TRBJ1-5, with TRBD1 matching over 7 bases. Germline assignment: CDR1 MDHEN and CDR2 SYDVKM. Unmatched junction bases numbered 5, after V lost 4 bases and J lost 2 bases. The CDR3 spans 15 residues. The CDR3 protein is CASSSSGGGNQPQHF. The DNA of the CDR3 is TGTGCCAGCAGTTCCTCAGGGGGTGGCAATCAGCCCCAGCATTTT.

The DNA for the CDR3 is TGTGCCAGCAGTCAAGGGGGGACTAATGAAAAACTGTTTTTT. Encoded protein: CASSQGGTNEKLFF. V is TRBV28 and J is TRBJ1-4, with TRBD1 as a possible D gene (6 bases). The germline CDR1 and CDR2 sequences are MDHEN and SYDVKM. V lost 5 bases to trimming and J lost 2 bases, with 9 bases between them. The CDR3 extends over 14 amino acids.

J is TRBJ2-3 and V is TRBV2, with a weak D call TRBD2 (7 bases). From germline, CDR1 is SNHLY and CDR2 FYNNEI. V lost 8 bases, J lost 2 bases, and 11 bases lay in between. CDR3 size: 13 residues. Here the CDR3 DNA reads TGTGCCAGCGGGGGGGCGCCCACAGATACGCAGTATTTT. The encoded protein is CASGGAPTDTQYF.

This chain links TRBV6-2 or TRBV6-3 with TRBJ2-3, with 11 bases matching TRBD2. There are 16 residues in the CDR3. V dropped 9 bases and J dropped 2; count of bases not matched to a gene: 10. Germline CDR1 MNHEY, CDR2 SVGEGT. In DNA, the CDR3 is TGTGCCAGTCATGACTCTAGCGGGAGGTACACAGATACGCAGTATTTT. Its translation: CASHDSSGRYTDTQYF.

This clonotype was recorded many times. The chain recombines TRBV10-3 with TRBJ2-7, with a weak D call TRBD1 (6 bases). Germline CDR1 is ENHRY and CDR2 is SYGVKD. V gave up 6 bases and J gave up 3 bases, with 15 bases separating them. The CDR3 length is 14 residues. This chain's CDR3 is CAIRGHSAFYEQYF. The DNA for the CDR3 is TGTGCCATCAGGGGACACTCAGCCTTCTACGAGCAGTACTTC.

V gene TRBV3-1 combines with J gene TRBJ2-3, with 13 bases that match TRBD2. CDR3 length: 16 amino acids. V was clipped by 4 bases and J by 4 bases; unmatched bases: 5. Germline CDR1 reads LGHDT; CDR2 reads YNNKEL (reference sequence). CDR3 in amino acids: CASSPWTSGSSDTQYF. The DNA for the CDR3 is TGTGCCAGCAGCCCGTGGACTAGCGGGAGCTCAGATACGCAGTATTTT.

The J gene is TRBJ1-2, the V gene TRBV20-1; 7 bases match TRBD1. CDR3 length equals 15 residues. The germline gives CDR1 DFQATT, CDR2 SNEGSKA (reference sequence). V lost 1 base and J lost 7; bases outside the gene matches: 12. DNA of the CDR3: TGCAGTGCTAGAGCAGATGAGGGGGCTATATTTGGCTACACCTTC. Protein sequence: CSARADEGAIFGYTF.

V is TRBV18 and J is TRBJ2-1; the D gene is possibly TRBD2 (6 bases). The CDR3 spans 17 residues. CDR1 and CDR2 (germline): KGHSH, LQKENI. V was clipped by 0 bases and J by 0 bases, with 12 bases between them. CDR3 sequence: CASSPPSGPYSYNEQFF. In DNA, the CDR3 is TGTGCCAGCTCACCACCTAGCGGTCCCTACTCCTACAATGAGCAGTTCTTC.

This chain uses TRBV11-2 with TRBJ1-6; 7 nucleotides match TRBD1. The CDR3 runs to 14 residues. The germline V gene encodes CDR1 SGHAT and CDR2 FQNNGV. J lost 14 bases, V lost 3 bases, and 10 bases had no gene match. DNA of the CDR3: TGTGCCAGCAGCTTGGGTCGACAGGGAGCCACCCTCCACTTT. Its translation is CASSLGRQGATLHF. The full variable domain, in which reference TRBV11-2 and TRBJ1-6 provide the parts outside the CDR3, is EAGVAQSPRYKIIEKRQSVAFWCNPISGHATLYWYQQILGQGPKLLIQFQNNGVVDDSQLPKDRFSAERLKGVDSTLKIQPAKLEDSAVYLCASSLGRQGATLHFGNGTRLTVT.

In this sample, this clonotype turned up a few times. The chain has TRBV20-1 and TRBJ2-3; 7 bases agree with TRBD2. Per the germline V gene, CDR1 is DFQATT and CDR2 is SNEGSKA (reference sequence). The J segment lost 2 bases and the V segment lost 6 bases, leaving 5 bases of the junction unmatched. CDR3 size: 13 residues. The CDR3, as DNA: TGCAGTGCGGGGCTAGCGGTCACAGATACGCAGTATTTT. It specifies CSAGLAVTDTQYF.

This chain uses TRBV9 with TRBJ2-7; D remains ambiguous. Germline values: CDR1 SGDLS, CDR2 YYNGEE. V was shortened by 7 bases and J by 7 bases, with 18 bases between the two germline ends. This CDR3 is 13 amino acids long. The DNA for the CDR3 is TGTGCCAGCTCGAGCCAGGACGGCTATGAGCAGTACTTC. It codes for CASSSQDGYEQYF.

The chain couples TRBV6-5 to TRBJ2-1, with D possibly being TRBD2 (6 bases). The CDR3 extends over 15 amino acids. Looked up from germline, CDR1 is MNHEY and CDR2 is SVGAGI. Trimming stripped 4 bases from V and 5 bases from J, with 15 bases between. Written as DNA, the CDR3 is TGTGCCAGCAGTTGGGGACTTCTCCAAAACAATGAGCAGTTCTTC. Protein product: CASSWGLLQNNEQFF.

In this sample, this clonotype turned up many times. The chain carries TRBV18 and TRBJ2-1; 12 nucleotides line up with TRBD2. J gave up 10 bases and V 6 bases, and 13 bases lay outside the gene matches. The CDR3 loop spans 16 amino acids. CDR1 KGHSH and CDR2 LQKENI come from the germline V gene. DNA for the CDR3: TGTGCCAGCTCCTATGGACTAGCGGGATCCTCCGGGGAGCAGTTCTTC. It is translated as CASSYGLAGSSGEQFF. Variable domain in full (rest from reference TRBV18 and TRBJ2-1): NAGVMQNPRHLVRRRGQEARLRCSPMKGHSHVYWYRQLPEEGLKFMVYLQKENIIDESGMPKERFSAEFPKEGPSILRIQQVVRGDSAAYFCASSYGLAGSSGEQFFGPGTRLTVL.

The V gene is TRBV20-1, the J gene TRBJ2-3; D is unresolved. The CDR3 is 14 amino acids. V was trimmed by 5 bases and J by 1 base, leaving 13 bases between them. Germline lookup yields CDR1 DFQATT and CDR2 SNEGSKA (reference sequence). The CDR3 DNA reads TGCAGTGCTCCCAAGTGGGTGGGCACAGATACGCAGTATTTT. Translated, it gives CSAPKWVGTDTQYF.

This clonotype was seen many times. The J gene is TRBJ1-5, the V gene TRBV27; D might be TRBD1 (5 bases). CDR3 length: 12 residues. V was clipped by 8 bases and J by 6 bases, with 11 bases between them. Germline V gives CDR1 MNHEY, CDR2 SMNVEV (reference sequence). The CDR3 bases are TGTGCCAGCGGAGGGGTCGGTCAGCCCCAGCATTTT. Translation gives CASGGVGQPQHF.

The V gene is TRBV20-1, the J gene TRBJ1-6; D gene uncertain. The CDR3 spans 15 residues. Germline V gene lookup returns CDR1 DFQATT and CDR2 SNEGSKA (reference sequence). The ends were cut back, 2 bases at V and 5 bases at J, with 13 bases in the middle. In DNA form, the CDR3 reads TGCAGTGCTAGACATGAGACGGTTAATAATTCACCCCTCCACTTT. Translating gives CSARHETVNNSPLHF.

This clonotype was recorded many times. V is TRBV7-8 and J is TRBJ1-2, with D perhaps matching TRBD1 (5 bases). The CDR3 runs to 17 residues. Germline V gene data show CDR1 as SGHVS and CDR2 as FQNEAQ. Between the trimmed V and J ends, which lost 4 bases and 4 bases, there was a span of 22 bases. The CDR3, as DNA: TGTGCCAGCAGCTCCGGCACCGGGACGTCGGTCTTCTATGGCTACACCTTC. Protein: CASSSGTGTSVFYGYTF.

This clonotype was detected ten times or more. V usage is TRBV11-2 and J usage is TRBJ2-3, with TRBD2 identical over 7 bases. Germline values: CDR1 SGHAT, CDR2 FQNNGV. The CDR3 spans 13 residues. V lost 8 bases to trimming and J lost 7 bases; unmatched junction nucleotides: 9. This CDR3 is CASGGEIRHTQYF. CDR3 coding DNA: TGTGCCAGCGGGGGGGAGATAAGACATACGCAGTATTTT.

This clonotype was counted a few times. J is TRBJ1-6 and V is TRBV18; a weak D match, TRBD1 (6 bases). The CDR3 is 16 amino acids. Trimming cost V 3 bases and J 3 bases, with 12 bases left between them. Germline loops: CDR1 KGHSH, CDR2 LQKENI. As DNA, the CDR3 is TGTGCCAGCTCACCTGAGGGGGTTCTCTATAATTCACCCCTCCACTTT. This gives the protein CASSPEGVLYNSPLHF.

This clonotype showed up many times. J is TRBJ2-2 and V is TRBV10-1; D possibly corresponds to TRBD1 (6 bases). Germline V gives CDR1 WNHNN, CDR2 SYGVQD (reference sequence). The CDR3 contains 14 residues. Trimming left V 6 bases short and J 4 bases short, with 12 bases between. The CDR3 region has the DNA TGCGCCAGCAGCCCCGGACAGATCACCGGGGAGCTGTTTTTT. Amino acids: CASSPGQITGELFF.

Of note for this clonotype: A much larger clone sits a single nucleotide away, making a read error possible. The chain couples TRBV28 to TRBJ1-1; D unclear. The CDR3 sequence is 11 residues long. The V end was cut by 2 bases, the J end by 4 bases, with 2 bases between. Germline V gene data show CDR1 as MDHEN and CDR2 as SYDVKM. This chain's CDR3 is CASSLPTEAFF. In nucleotides, the CDR3 is TGTGCCAGCAGTTTACCCACTGAAGCTTTCTTT. The whole variable domain, remainder taken from reference TRBV28 and TRBJ1-1, is DVKVTQSSRYLVKRTGEKVFLECVQDMDHENMFWYRQDPGLGLRLIYFSYDVKMKEKGDIPEGYSVSREKKERFSLILESASTNQTSMYLCASSLPTEAFFGQGTRLTVV.

The table lists this clonotype with many counts. The chain employs TRBV18 and TRBJ1-1; D unclear. CDR1 and CDR2 (germline): KGHSH, LQKENI. The CDR3 is 16 residues long. V shed 5 bases and J shed 1 base, with 17 bases lying between them. CDR3 in amino acids: CASSSPPGRANTEAFF. The DNA of the CDR3 is TGTGCCAGCTCATCTCCACCCGGACGGGCGAACACTGAAGCTTTCTTT.

This clonotype was counted only a few times. The chain employs TRBV20-1 and TRBJ2-7; no firm D call. Germline CDR1 DFQATT, CDR2 SNEGSKA (reference sequence). Trimming shortened V by 0 bases and J by 0 bases, and 6 bases separated the two germline ends. The CDR3 spans 13 residues. CDR3 DNA: TGCAGTGCTAGAGAGGCACCCTCCTACGAGCAGTACTTC. Encoded protein: CSAREAPSYEQYF.

The chain is built from TRBV20-1 and TRBJ2-7, with TRBD1 matching 9 bases. Germline-derived CDR1 and CDR2 are DFQATT and SNEGSKA (reference sequence). J was trimmed by 3 bases and V by 3 bases; bases with no gene match: 3. The CDR3 has 13 residues. CDR3 in DNA: TGCAGTGCTAGGGGACAGGGTAACTACGAGCAGTACTTC. Translation: CSARGQGNYEQYF.

This clonotype has only a few counts. The chain uses TRBV7-9 and TRBJ2-3; 10 nucleotides match TRBD1. CDR1 is SEHNR, CDR2 FQNEAQ, per germline (reference sequence). The CDR3 runs to 16 residues. V shed 1 base and J 4 bases; nucleotides not matched to a gene: 5. The CDR3 bases are TGTGCCAGCAGCTTAGTGATTGGACAGGGGGCAGATACGCAGTATTTT. This encodes CASSLVIGQGADTQYF.

This clonotype has a handful of counts. Compared with germline, one end of the junction differs, possibly owing to a read error. The chain employs TRBV18 and TRBJ1-4, with a tentative D call TRBD1 (5 bases). Germline CDR1 is KGHSH and CDR2 is LQKENI. CDR3 length: 14 amino acids. CDR3 sequence reads: CASSPPGRSEKLFF. CDR3 nucleotides: TGTGCCAGCTCCCCACCGGGACGAAGCGAAAAACTGTTTTTT. Filled out from reference TRBV18 and TRBJ1-4, the complete variable domain reads NAGVMQNPRHLVRRRGQEARLRCSPMKGHSHVYWYRQLPEEGLKFMVYLQKENIIDESGMPKERFSAEFPKEGPSILRIQQVVRGDSAAYFCASSPPGRSEKLFFGSGTQLSVL.

This clonotype has only a few counts. The rearrangement uses TRBV9 and TRBJ2-1, with D possibly TRBD1 on 6 matching bases. Per the germline V gene, CDR1 is SGDLS and CDR2 is YYNGEE. V dropped 4 bases and J dropped 6 bases, with 14 bases sitting between them. The CDR3 spans 14 residues. In nucleotides, the CDR3 is TGTGCCAGCAGCCCAGCAGGACAGATCAATGAGCAGTTCTTC. The encoded protein is CASSPAGQINEQFF.

In this sample, this clonotype turned up many times. V gene TRBV20-1 combines with J gene TRBJ2-6; tentatively, D is TRBD2 (5 bases). The CDR3 is 17 residues long. Germline V CDR1 and CDR2: DFQATT, SNEGSKA (reference sequence). Trimming stripped 3 bases from V and 0 bases from J, with 15 bases between. The CDR3 loop reads CSARGYGESSGANVLTF. CDR3 nucleotide sequence: TGCAGTGCTAGGGGTTATGGGGAGTCCTCTGGGGCCAACGTCCTGACTTTC.